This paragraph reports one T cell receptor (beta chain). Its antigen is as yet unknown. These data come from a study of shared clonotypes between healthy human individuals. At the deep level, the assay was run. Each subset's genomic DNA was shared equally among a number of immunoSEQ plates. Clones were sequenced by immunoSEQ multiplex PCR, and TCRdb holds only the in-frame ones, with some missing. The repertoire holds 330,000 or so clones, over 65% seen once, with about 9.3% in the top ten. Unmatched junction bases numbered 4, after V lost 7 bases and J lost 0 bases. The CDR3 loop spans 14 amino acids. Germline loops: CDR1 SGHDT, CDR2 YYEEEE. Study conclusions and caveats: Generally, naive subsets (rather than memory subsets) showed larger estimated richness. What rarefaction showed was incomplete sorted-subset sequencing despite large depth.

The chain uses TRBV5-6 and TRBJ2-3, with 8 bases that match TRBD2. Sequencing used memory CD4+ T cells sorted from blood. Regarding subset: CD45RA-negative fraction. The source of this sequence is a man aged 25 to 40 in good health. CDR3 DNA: TGTGCCAGCCTTAGCGGGGTTAGCACAGATACGCAGTATTTT. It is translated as CASLSGVSTDTQYF.